The 4 T cell receptor beta chains given below trace back to one sample, sequenced in a study of regulatory T cells in long-lasting Graves disease. Investigators prepared the TCR beta libraries by applying iRepertoire HTBI primers and Arm-PCR of CDR3 regions. TCRdb re-derived calls from the multiplex PCR reads in MiXCR, one entry per CDR3 protein. The table includes more than 450,000 distinct CDR3 sequences, 12% detected once. This sample's time point: newly diagnosed GD, antithyroid drugs for less than 3 months. Extracted PBMC RNA gave rise to the TCR library. These same records also appear under a second study, on T cells in Graves' hyperthyroidism and ophthalmopathy.

Sequencing used peripheral blood mononuclear cells (PBMCs), obtained at new diagnosis, from a patient treated with antithyroid drugs. Receptors were obtained from a woman in her twenties or thirties with Graves disease.

The table lists this clonotype with a few counts. The chain carries TRBV30 and TRBJ1-5; D is unclear. The V end was cut by 0 bases, the J end by 0 bases, with 6 bases between. The germline V gene has CDR1 GTSNPN and CDR2 SVGIG (reference sequence). The CDR3 extends over 14 amino acids. CDR3 nucleotide sequence: TGTGCCTGGAGTGTGGCCACTAGCAATCAGCCCCAGCATTTT. Residues: CAWSVATSNQPQHF. The whole variable domain, remainder taken from reference TRBV30 and TRBJ1-5, is SQTIHQWPATLVQPVGSPLSLECTVEGTSNPNLYWYRQAAGRGLQLLFYSVGIGQISSEVPQNLSASRPQDRQFILSSKKLLLSDSGFYLCAWSVATSNQPQHFGDGTRLSIL.

This clonotype was recorded many times. The chain couples TRBV6-2 or TRBV6-3 to TRBJ2-1, with TRBD2 identical over 8 bases. Unmatched junction bases numbered 13, after V lost 6 bases and J lost 0 bases. The germline gives CDR1 MNHEY, CDR2 SVGEGT. The length of the CDR3 is 18 residues. CDR3 sequence: CASSSSAGALSSYNEQFF. CDR3 coding DNA: TGTGCCAGCAGCTCCTCAGCGGGGGCCCTAAGCTCCTACAATGAGCAGTTCTTC.

This clonotype was found many times. The chain recombines TRBV10-2 with TRBJ2-7; the match to TRBD2 covers 8 bases. The CDR3 spans 14 residues. Germline trimming cut 10 bases from V and 3 bases from J; bases unmatched to any gene: 11. Germline V gives CDR1 WSHSY, CDR2 SAAADI. The CDR3 DNA reads TGCGCCACCCGTCGGGAGGGCGAATACTACGAGCAGTACTTC. Its translation: CATRREGEYYEQYF.

This clonotype was seen at least ten times. The rearrangement links TRBV12-5 to TRBJ2-5; 14 bases align to TRBD2. The CDR3 sequence is 17 residues long. Germline V lookup: CDR1 LGHNT, CDR2 FRNRAP. Germline trimming cut 6 bases from V and 5 bases from J; bases unmatched to any gene: 11. The CDR3 DNA is TGTGCTAGTGGCAGCTCTGGACTAGCGGGAGGAGGGGAGACCCAGTACTTC. This translates into CASGSSGLAGGGETQYF. The variable domain in full, with the rest retrieved from reference TRBV12-5 and TRBJ2-5, is DARVTQTPRHKVTEMGQEVTMRCQPILGHNTVFWYRQTMMQGLELLAYFRNRAPLDDSGMPKDRFSAEMPDATLATLKIQPSEPRDSAVYFCASGSSGLAGGGETQYFGPGTRLLVL.